This TCR beta chain was recovered during a study of post-analysis software for immune sequencing data. J gave up 7 bases and V 5 bases, and 7 bases lay outside the gene matches. The CDR3 sequence is 16 residues long. Unique molecular identifiers tagged the TCR beta cDNA libraries. It was from roughly 1 to 10 million T cells that 450,000 to 550,000 cDNA molecules came. TCRdb called the PCR reads again in MiXCR, with one record for every CDR3 protein. Of around 710,000 distinct CDR3 sequences in the sample, roughly 50% were seen once. In its sample, this clonotype was seen a few times. Its antigen is not known. Study findings and constraints: Elevated frequency relative to controls characterized four or five TRBV segments in patients, TRBV5-6, TRBV5-1 and TRBV20-1 among them.

This clonotype was obtained from a girl between 10 and 17 years old with multiple sclerosis. This chain uses TRBV12-3 or TRBV12-4 with TRBJ2-1; TRBD2 agrees at 14 bases. The sequencing input was blood. CDR3 protein: CASSPRLAGGPNEQFF. CDR3 in DNA: TGTGCCAGCAGTCCACGACTAGCGGGAGGGCCTAATGAGCAGTTCTTC.